Each of the 20 T cell receptor beta chains below was sequenced from the same sample in a study of stem cell transplantation in POMP-related autoinflammatory disease (dated by TCRdb to about 2021). The library relied on the immunoSEQ multiplex PCR assay. TCRdb carries this immuneACCESS record with in-frame sequences only. Its versions omit some clonotypes, under half of them owing to an unresolved V gene in the studies checked, with the rest unexplained. This sample lists some 69,000 clones; approximately 90% were detected once. Roughly 0.7% of the sample goes to the ten largest clones. What the time point label conveys for this sample: after hematopoietic stem cell transplant. The sequences come from CD4+ T cells from PBMCs, collected after stem cell transplantation. These receptors were taken from a human patient with POMP-related autoinflammation and immune dysregulation (PRAID). After a transplant, some of the T cells may come from the graft donor.

This chain links TRBV20-1 with TRBJ2-7; possible D gene TRBD2, 6 bases. Germline V gene data show CDR1 as DFQATT and CDR2 as SNEGSKA (reference sequence). The CDR3 length is 11 residues. Trimming took off 4 bases at V and 6 bases at J, with 10 bases between the two ends. CDR3 residues: CSANLGSEQYF. Here the CDR3 DNA reads TGCAGTGCTAATCTCGGGAGCGAGCAGTACTTC.

This sequence joins TRBV6-5 and TRBJ1-6; D remains unclear. Germline-derived CDR1 and CDR2 are MNHEY and SVGAGI. The CDR3 spans 14 residues. The V and J ends lost 8 bases and 0 bases respectively, with 8 bases between them. CDR3 DNA: TGTGCCAGCTACGGGAGCTCCTATAATTCACCCCTCCACTTT. Translated, it gives CASYGSSYNSPLHF.

The rearrangement uses TRBV5-6 and TRBJ1-1; D is undetermined. The CDR3 consists of 14 residues. From germline, CDR1 is SGHDT and CDR2 YYEEEE. The V gene lost 5 bases and the J gene lost 2 bases, with 13 bases spanning the gap. CDR3 sequence (DNA): TGTGCCAGCAGATTTGGACCGGGAAACACTGAAGCTTTCTTT. Protein sequence: CASRFGPGNTEAFF.

This chain uses TRBV29-1 with TRBJ1-3, with 7 bases matching TRBD1. Germline lookup yields CDR1 SQVTM and CDR2 ANQGSEA. This CDR3 has 15 amino acids. The junction had 9 bases not matched to a gene; V was cut back by 3 bases and J by 4 bases. The CDR3 loop reads CSVELQGIGGNTIYF. The CDR3 coding sequence is TGCAGCGTTGAGCTACAGGGGATCGGCGGAAACACCATATATTTT.

The chain carries TRBV9 and TRBJ2-1; D is possibly TRBD1 (7 bases). Trimming cost V 4 bases and J 7 bases, with 18 bases left between them. Germline CDR1 and CDR2: SGDLS and YYNGEE. The CDR3 is made up of 15 amino acids. CDR3 DNA: TGTGCCAGCAGCAAAGGGGGCAGGGGGGAGAATGAGCAGTTCTTC. Protein product: CASSKGGRGENEQFF.

This clone appeared a single time. This chain joins TRBV28 and TRBJ2-3; D is unresolved. Germline values: CDR1 MDHEN, CDR2 SYDVKM. CDR3 size: 15 residues. The germline V and J ends were trimmed by 3 bases and 2 bases, with 12 bases remaining between them. CDR3 in DNA: TGTGCCAGCAGTTTGACTGAGCCCTCCACAGATACGCAGTATTTT. Protein product: CASSLTEPSTDTQYF.

This clone came up a few times. The chain uses TRBV7-9 and TRBJ2-5; no clear D. CDR1 and CDR2 (germline): SEHNR, FQNEAQ (reference sequence). Trimming took off 5 bases at V and 1 base at J, with 8 bases between the two ends. The CDR3 is made up of 13 amino acids. CDR3 loop: CASSVGPQETQYF. The CDR3 DNA sequence: TGTGCCAGCAGCGTCGGACCCCAAGAGACCCAGTACTTC.

The rearrangement links TRBV28 to TRBJ2-1; D is perhaps TRBD1 or TRBD2 (5 bases each). Trimming cost V 1 base and J 6 bases, with 16 bases left between them. The CDR3 runs to 16 residues. Germline CDR1 reads MDHEN; CDR2 reads SYDVKM. In nucleotides, the CDR3 is TGTGCCAGCAGTTTATTGGGGGAAGTGGCTCGCAATGAGCAGTTCTTC. Its protein product is CASSLLGEVARNEQFF.

CDR3 coding DNA: TGTGCCAGCAGTCACCCCGGCGATGCAAAAGAGACCCAGTACTTC. It translates to CASSHPGDAKETQYF. The rearrangement uses TRBV6-5 and TRBJ2-5; D is unresolved. The germline V gene encodes CDR1 MNHEY and CDR2 SVGAGI. V gave up 5 bases and J gave up 3 bases, with 16 bases separating them. The CDR3 is 15 amino acids.

The genes are TRBV5-1 and TRBJ1-2; no definite D call. The V gene's germline CDR1 is SGHRS and CDR2 YFSETQ. The CDR3 extends over 16 amino acids. Between the trimmed V and J ends, which lost 0 bases and 1 base, there was a span of 13 bases. The CDR3 DNA is TGCGCCAGCAGCTTGGGGGTGGGCGGCCATAACTATGGCTACACCTTC. Its translation is CASSLGVGGHNYGYTF.

J is TRBJ2-1 and V is TRBV24-1; D remains unclear. CDR1 KGHDR and CDR2 SFDVKD come from the germline V gene. This CDR3 comprises 12 residues. V lost 6 bases and J lost 6, with 8 bases in between. CDR3 sequence (DNA): TGTGCCACCAGTTTTAGATCCAATGAGCAGTTCTTC. Its translation is CATSFRSNEQFF.

This clone came up a few times. The chain employs TRBV29-1 and TRBJ1-1, with D unclear. Germline loops: CDR1 SQVTM, CDR2 ANQGSEA. Trimming took off 2 bases at V and 0 bases at J, with 7 bases between the two ends. The CDR3 extends over 13 amino acids. This CDR3 reads CSVESVMNTEAFF. DNA for the CDR3: TGCAGCGTTGAATCAGTTATGAACACTGAAGCTTTCTTT.

The rearrangement joins TRBV5-1 to TRBJ1-6; D is unclear. From germline, CDR1 is SGHRS and CDR2 YFSETQ. CDR3 length: 15 amino acids. V lost 0 bases and J lost 6, with 10 bases in between. In nucleotides, the CDR3 is TGCGCCAGCAGCTTGGAGGTATGGGGTAATTCACCCCTCCACTTT. Translation: CASSLEVWGNSPLHF.

The chain combines TRBV6-2 or TRBV6-3 with TRBJ2-6, with a tentative D call TRBD1 (5 bases). The CDR3 loop spans 15 amino acids. Germline V gene data show CDR1 as MNHEY and CDR2 as SVGEGT. V was shortened by 1 base and J by 4 bases, with 8 bases between the two germline ends. CDR3 loop: CASSYLGAGANVLTF. The CDR3 region has the DNA TGTGCCAGCAGTTACTTAGGGGCGGGGGCCAACGTCCTGACTTTC.

The chain recombines TRBV29-1 with TRBJ2-4, with TRBD1 matching over 9 bases. Germline values: CDR1 SQVTM, CDR2 ANQGSEA. The ends lost 8 bases at V and 4 bases at J; junction bases unmatched: 9. This CDR3 contains 14 residues. The DNA of the CDR3 is TGCAGCCCCAGACCCGGGACAGGGAAAAACATTCAGTACTTC. It translates to CSPRPGTGKNIQYF.

The chain carries TRBV3-1 (or the pseudogene TRBV3-2) and TRBJ1-3, with D unresolved. CDR3 length: 15 amino acids. Between the trimmed V and J ends, which lost 4 bases and 0 bases, there was a span of 10 bases. Per germline, CDR1 LGHDT and CDR2 YNNKEL (reference sequence). The CDR3 here is CASSPGGFSGNTIYF. CDR3 DNA sequence: TGTGCCAGCAGCCCAGGCGGCTTCTCTGGAAACACCATATATTTT.

This chain connects TRBV5-1 to TRBJ2-5; 12 nucleotides agree with TRBD2. V shed 0 bases and J 5 bases; nucleotides not matched to a gene: 2. This CDR3 is 15 amino acids long. CDR1 is SGHRS, CDR2 YFSETQ, per germline. CDR3 amino acids: CASSLALAGGETQYF. In DNA form, the CDR3 reads TGCGCCAGCAGCTTGGCGCTAGCGGGAGGGGAGACCCAGTACTTC.

The chain joins TRBV19 to TRBJ1-1; D gene unclear. This CDR3 has 15 amino acids. Germline lookup yields CDR1 LNHDA and CDR2 SQIVND (reference sequence). V lost 3 bases to trimming and J lost 8 bases, with 19 bases between them. The CDR3 bases are TGTGCCAGTAGTATTAAAAGAAGTCCGTGGGTGGAAGCTTTCTTT. Translating gives CASSIKRSPWVEAFF.

J is TRBJ2-2 and V is TRBV24-1, with D perhaps TRBD2 (6 bases). In germline, CDR1 is KGHDR, CDR2 SFDVKD. This CDR3 has 16 residues. V shed 4 bases and J shed 1 base, with 12 bases lying between them. CDR3 region: CATSDHGRRNTGELFF. The CDR3 region has the DNA TGTGCCACCAGTGACCATGGGAGGCGGAACACCGGGGAGCTGTTTTTT.

This chain links TRBV11-2 with TRBJ2-3, with a tentative D call TRBD1 (6 bases). This CDR3 spans 15 amino acids. Between the trimmed V and J ends, which lost 2 bases and 3 bases, there was a span of 12 bases. From germline, CDR1 is SGHAT and CDR2 FQNNGV. As DNA, the CDR3 is TGTGCCAGCAGCTTATTACAGGGTGGAACAGATACGCAGTATTTT. This encodes CASSLLQGGTDTQYF.